Listed here is a single TCR beta chain. Its antigen is as yet unknown. Stated time point: five to six months of natalizumab therapy. Some clones are missing from TCRdb's copy, which holds only in-frame ones; the method was immunoSEQ multiplex PCR. The repertoire holds about 30,000 clones, with just under 90% as singletons. These data come from a study of multiple sclerosis patients with progressive multifocal leukoencephalopathy. The length of the CDR3 is 19 residues. V dropped 6 bases and J dropped 0 bases, with 24 bases sitting between them. Germline CDR1 WSHSY, CDR2 SAAADI. Overall study findings and caveats: Less diverse TRB repertoires were suggested in most PML patients.

V gene TRBV10-2 combines with J gene TRBJ2-1; no clear D. The sample here was PBMCs, taken from a patient treated with natalizumab. The sequence derives from a human donor with multiple sclerosis. DNA for the CDR3: TGCGCCAGCAGATTTAACCCGGACCGACCCGAGAGCTCCTACAATGAGCAGTTCTTC. Its translation is CASRFNPDRPESSYNEQFF.